This TCR beta chain was recovered during a study of spatial heterogeneity in lung cancer. General study points: One measure, the expanded intratumoral alpha and beta TCR count, tracked tumor mutation counts.

The V and J ends lost 6 bases and 2 bases, in that order; junction bases with no gene match: 2. CDR3 length: 15 residues. A remark on this clonotype: The antigen is undetermined.

Specified time point: sample taken at primary tumor resection. 55 to 80 TRACERx patients with early, untreated non-small cell lung cancer donated samples. Tumor, nontumor lung or frozen PBMC supplied whole RNA that was sequenced unsorted. Using its own MiXCR run on the 5' RACE reads, TCRdb lists one record per CDR3 protein. The sample includes almost 7,500 distinct CDR3 sequences, around 11% of them seen just once. The TCR was taken from a female donor with early-stage non-small cell lung cancer. The material sequenced was lung tumor tissue, taken at surgery. V usage is TRBV12-3 or TRBV12-4 and J usage is TRBJ2-6, with 9 positions matching TRBD1. Here the CDR3 reads CASRGDRAGANVLTF. The CDR3 bases are TGTGCCAGCAGAGGGGACAGGGCTGGGGCCAACGTCCTGACTTTC.